The count of the clone carrying this T cell receptor (beta chain) is one. Its antigen is unknown. V lost 4 bases to trimming and J lost 9 bases, with 16 bases between them. The CDR3 consists of 14 residues. Germline V gene sequence: CDR1 SEHNR, CDR2 FQNEAQ (reference sequence). These data belong to a study of T cell responses to AZD1222 COVID-19 vaccine. Only in-frame clones appear in the TCRdb table, and some are missing; sequencing was by immunoSEQ multiplex PCR. The repertoire includes 130,000 or so clones, approximately 85% of them detected once, and under 8% sits in the top ten. Points from the study as a whole: Dominant at 160-218 and 743-854, vaccine-associated CD4 TCRs also spanned spike. Among those given AZD1222, only five or six were seropositive at baseline. Repertoires were sampled only after the peak T cell response.

This TCR derives from an adult who received the MenACWY meningococcal vaccine as a control. Material: peripheral blood, obtained 28 days after the second dose of the MenACWY control vaccine. The chain uses TRBV7-9 and TRBJ2-1; D ambiguous. CDR3 in DNA: TGTGCCAGCAGCTCGATAGTGGCTGGGATTGAGCAGTTCTTC. Its translation: CASSSIVAGIEQFF.